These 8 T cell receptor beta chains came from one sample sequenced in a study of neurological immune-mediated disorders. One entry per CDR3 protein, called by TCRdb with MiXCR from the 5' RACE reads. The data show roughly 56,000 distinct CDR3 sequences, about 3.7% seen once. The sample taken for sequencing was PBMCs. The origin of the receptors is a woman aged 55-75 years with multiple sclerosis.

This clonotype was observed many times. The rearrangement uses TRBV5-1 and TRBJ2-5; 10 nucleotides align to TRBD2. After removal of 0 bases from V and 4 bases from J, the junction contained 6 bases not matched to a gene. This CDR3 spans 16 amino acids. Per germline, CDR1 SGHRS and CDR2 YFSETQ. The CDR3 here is CASSLGAGGPSETQYF. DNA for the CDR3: TGCGCCAGCAGCTTGGGAGCGGGAGGGCCCTCAGAGACCCAGTACTTC.

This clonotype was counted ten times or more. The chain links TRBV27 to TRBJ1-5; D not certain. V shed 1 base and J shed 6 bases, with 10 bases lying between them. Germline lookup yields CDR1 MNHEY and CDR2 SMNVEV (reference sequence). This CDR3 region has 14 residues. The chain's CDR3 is CASSLWGNSQPQHF. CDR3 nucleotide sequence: TGTGCCAGCAGTTTATGGGGTAATAGTCAGCCCCAGCATTTT.

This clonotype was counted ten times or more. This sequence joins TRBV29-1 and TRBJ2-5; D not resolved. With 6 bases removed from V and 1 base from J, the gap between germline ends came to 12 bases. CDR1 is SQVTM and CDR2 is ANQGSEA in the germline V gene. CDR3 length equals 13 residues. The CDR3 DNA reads TGCAGCGTGGGCCTTGTAATCCAAGAGACCCAGTACTTC. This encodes CSVGLVIQETQYF.

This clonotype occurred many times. CDR3 coding DNA: TGTGCCAGCAGTACCCAGTATAGCAATCAGCCCCAGCATTTT. As protein: CASSTQYSNQPQHF. This rearrangement joins TRBV12-3 or TRBV12-4 to TRBJ1-5; unclear D gene. The V end lost 5 bases, the J end lost 0 bases, and 8 bases lay between the germline ends. The CDR3 totals 14 residues.

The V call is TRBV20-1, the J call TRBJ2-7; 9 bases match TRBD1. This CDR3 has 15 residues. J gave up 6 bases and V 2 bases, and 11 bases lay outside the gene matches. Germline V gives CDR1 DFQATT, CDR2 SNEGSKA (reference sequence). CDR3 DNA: TGCAGTGCTAGATATACCTGGGACAGGGTCGGCGAGCAGTACTTC. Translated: CSARYTWDRVGEQYF.

Here the CDR3 DNA reads TGTGCCAGAAGCGGAGAGGGTTTGAACACTGAAGCTTTCTTT. It translates to CARSGEGLNTEAFF. This chain connects TRBV5-3 to TRBJ1-1; D remains ambiguous. TRBV5-3 is placed among ORFs of uncertain function. Trimming removed 4 bases at V and 0 bases at J, with 10 bases between. This CDR3 spans 14 amino acids.

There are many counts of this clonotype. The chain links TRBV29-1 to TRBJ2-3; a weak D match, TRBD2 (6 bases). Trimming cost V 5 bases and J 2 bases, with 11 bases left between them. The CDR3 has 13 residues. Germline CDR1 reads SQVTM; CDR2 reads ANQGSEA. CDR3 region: CSVYGGNTDTQYF. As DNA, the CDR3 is TGCAGCGTTTATGGCGGGAACACAGATACGCAGTATTTT.

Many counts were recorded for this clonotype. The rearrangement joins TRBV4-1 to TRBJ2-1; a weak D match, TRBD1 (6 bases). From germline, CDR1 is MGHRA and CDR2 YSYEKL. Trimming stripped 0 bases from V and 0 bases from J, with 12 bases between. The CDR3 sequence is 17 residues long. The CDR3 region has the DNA TGCGCCAGCAGCCAAGATTCGACAGGACGCTCCTACAATGAGCAGTTCTTC. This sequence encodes CASSQDSTGRSYNEQFF.